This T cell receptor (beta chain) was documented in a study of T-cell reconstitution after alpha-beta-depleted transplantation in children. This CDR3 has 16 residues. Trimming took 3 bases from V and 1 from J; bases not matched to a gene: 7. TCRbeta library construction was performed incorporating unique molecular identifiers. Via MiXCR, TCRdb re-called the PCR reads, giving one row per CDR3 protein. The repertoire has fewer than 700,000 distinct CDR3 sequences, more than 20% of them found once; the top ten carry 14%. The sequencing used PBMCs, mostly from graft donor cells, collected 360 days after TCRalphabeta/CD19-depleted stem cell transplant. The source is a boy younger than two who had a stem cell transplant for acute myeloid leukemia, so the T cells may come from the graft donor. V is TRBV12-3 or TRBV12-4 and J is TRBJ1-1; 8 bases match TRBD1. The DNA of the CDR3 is TGTGCCAGCAGTTTTGGGCCAGGGGGCGCGAACACTGAAGCTTTCTTT. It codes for CASSFGPGGANTEAFF.